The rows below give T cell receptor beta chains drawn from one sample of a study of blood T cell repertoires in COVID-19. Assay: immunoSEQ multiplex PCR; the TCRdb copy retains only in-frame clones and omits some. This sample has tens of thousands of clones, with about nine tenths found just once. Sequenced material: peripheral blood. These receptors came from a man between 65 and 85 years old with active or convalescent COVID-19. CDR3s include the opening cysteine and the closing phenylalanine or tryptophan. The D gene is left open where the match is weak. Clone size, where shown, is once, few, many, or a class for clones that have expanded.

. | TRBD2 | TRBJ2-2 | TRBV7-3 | CASSLSSGRTGELFF | TGTGCCAGCAGCTTATCTAGCGGGAGAACCGGGGAGCTGTTTTTT
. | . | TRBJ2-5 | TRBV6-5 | CASSSGLSQYF | TGTGCCAGCAGTTCGGGTTTGTCCCAGTACTTC
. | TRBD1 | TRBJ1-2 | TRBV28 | CASSSPGTGLFYGYTF | TGTGCCAGCAGTTCACCCGGGACAGGCCTCTTCTATGGCTACACCTTC
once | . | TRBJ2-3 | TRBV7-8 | CASSSLSLGATDTQYF | TGTGCCAGCAGCTCTTTATCTTTGGGGGCCACAGATACGCAGTATTTT
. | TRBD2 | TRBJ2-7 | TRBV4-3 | CASSPGLAGYEQYF | TGCGCCAGCAGCCCGGGACTAGCGGGCTACGAGCAGTACTTC
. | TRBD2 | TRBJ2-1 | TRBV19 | CASSSKVAGGLLDEQFF | TGTGCCAGTAGTTCCAAGGTGGCGGGAGGGCTTCTGGATGAGCAGTTCTTC
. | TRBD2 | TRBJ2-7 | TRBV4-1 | CASSQGSGNVYEQYF | TGCGCCAGCAGCCAAGGAAGCGGGAACGTCTACGAGCAGTACTTC
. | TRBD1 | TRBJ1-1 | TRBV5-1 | CASSGTGGDTEAFF | TGCGCCAGCAGCGGAACAGGGGGGGACACTGAAGCTTTCTTT
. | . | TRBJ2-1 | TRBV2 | CASSGTGNNEQFF | TGTGCCAGCAGTGGAACGGGGAACAATGAGCAGTTCTTC
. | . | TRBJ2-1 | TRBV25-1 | CATSPGKYYPYNEQFF | TGTGCCACCAGTCCAGGGAAGTATTACCCATACAATGAGCAGTTCTTC
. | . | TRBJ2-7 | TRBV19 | CASSYQGPRDEQYF | TGTGCCAGTAGTTATCAGGGGCCGAGGGACGAGCAGTACTTC
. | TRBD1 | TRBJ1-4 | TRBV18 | CASSPPMGTGNEKLFF | TGTGCCAGCTCACCACCGATGGGGACAGGGAACGAAAAACTGTTTTTT
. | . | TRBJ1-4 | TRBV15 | CATSSRGGAATNEKLFF | TGTGCCACCAGCAGCCGGGGGGGCGCCGCAACTAATGAAAAACTGTTTTTT
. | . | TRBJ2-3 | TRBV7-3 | CASSLGSITDTQYF | TGTGCCAGCAGCTTAGGTTCTATCACAGATACGCAGTATTTT
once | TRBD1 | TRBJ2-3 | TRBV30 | CASDRGNADTQYF | TGTGCCAGCGACAGGGGAAATGCAGATACGCAGTATTTT
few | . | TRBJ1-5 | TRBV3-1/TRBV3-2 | CASSPDRNQPQHF | TGTGCCAGCAGCCCAGACAGGAATCAGCCCCAGCATTTT
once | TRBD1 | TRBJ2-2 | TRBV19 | CASSILGILGQGKAGELFF | TGTGCCAGTAGTATTCTAGGTATTTTGGGACAGGGCAAAGCCGGGGAGCTGTTTTTT
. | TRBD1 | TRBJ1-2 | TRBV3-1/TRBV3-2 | CASSTGGRGYTF | TGTGCCAGCAGTACAGGGGGCCGGGGCTACACCTTC
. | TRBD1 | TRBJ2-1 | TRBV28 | CASSSTRDRDGKFF | TGTGCCAGCAGTTCCACCCGGGACAGGGACGGGAAGTTCTTC
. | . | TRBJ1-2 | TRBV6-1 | CASSETGEAYGYTF | TGTGCCAGCAGTGAAACTGGGGAGGCCTATGGCTACACCTTC
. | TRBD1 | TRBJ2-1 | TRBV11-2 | CASSLTGQGYHEQFF | TGTGCCAGCAGCCTAACGGGACAGGGGTATCATGAGCAGTTCTTC
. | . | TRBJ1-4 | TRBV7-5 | CALVRKTGGATNEKLFF | TGTGCCCTAGTCAGAAAAACAGGGGGAGCAACTAATGAAAAACTGTTTTTT
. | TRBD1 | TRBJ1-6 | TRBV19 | CASSTGTGIDSPLHF | TGTGCCAGTAGCACCGGGACAGGGATCGACTCACCCCTCCACTTT
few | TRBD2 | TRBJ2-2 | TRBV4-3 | CASSPGLAGELFF | TGCGCCAGCAGCCCTGGACTAGCCGGGGAGCTGTTTTTT
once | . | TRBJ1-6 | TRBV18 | CASSPTAGNSPLHF | TGTGCCAGCTCACCTACGGCAGGGAATTCACCCCTCCACTTT
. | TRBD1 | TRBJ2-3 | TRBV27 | CASSRTGEDTQYF | TGTGCCAGCAGTAGGACAGGGGAAGATACGCAGTATTTT
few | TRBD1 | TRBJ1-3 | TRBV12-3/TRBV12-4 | CASSLTGGEFF | TGTGCCAGCAGTCTTACAGGGGGCGAGTTTTTT
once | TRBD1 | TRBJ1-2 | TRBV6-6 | CASSYSNQGAYGYTF | TGTGCCAGCAGTTACTCGAATCAGGGGGCCTATGGCTACACCTTC
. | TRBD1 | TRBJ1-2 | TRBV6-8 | CASRRKEKDREVSGYTF | TGTGCCAGCAGACGCAAAGAGAAGGACAGGGAGGTCAGCGGCTACACCTTC
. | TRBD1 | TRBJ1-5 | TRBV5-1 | CASSRTTGGNQPQHF | TGCGCCAGCAGCAGAACGACAGGGGGCAATCAGCCCCAGCATTTT
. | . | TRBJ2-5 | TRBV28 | CASSFAGWQETQYF | TGTGCCAGCAGTTTTGCGGGTTGGCAAGAGACCCAGTACTTC
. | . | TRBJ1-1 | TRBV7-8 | CASSLATGTEAFF | TGTGCCAGCAGCTTAGCCACGGGGACTGAAGCTTTCTTT
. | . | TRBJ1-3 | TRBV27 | CASSRGPGGQLRNTIYF | TGTGCCAGCAGCCGCGGGCCGGGAGGACAATTAAGAAACACCATATATTTT
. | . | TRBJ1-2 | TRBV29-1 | CSAAVGGHGYTF | TGCAGCGCCGCGGTCGGGGGACATGGCTACACCTTC
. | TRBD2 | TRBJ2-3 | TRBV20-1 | CSASSSGRRDTQYF | TGCAGTGCTAGTTCTAGCGGGAGAAGAGATACGCAGTATTTT
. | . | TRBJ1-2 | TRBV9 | CASSVVPANYGYTF | TGTGCCAGCAGCGTAGTGCCGGCTAACTATGGCTACACCTTC
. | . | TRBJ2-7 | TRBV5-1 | CASSLAQGVDEQYF | TGCGCCAGCAGCTTGGCCCAGGGTGTCGACGAGCAGTACTTC
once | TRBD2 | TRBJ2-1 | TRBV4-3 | CASSRASGYNEQFF | TGCGCCAGCAGCCGGGCTAGCGGATACAATGAGCAGTTCTTC
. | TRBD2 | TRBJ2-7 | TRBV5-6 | CASSLDWTSGSYEQYF | TGTGCCAGCAGCTTGGATTGGACTAGCGGGAGCTACGAGCAGTACTTC
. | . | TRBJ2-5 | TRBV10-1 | CASSQRTGQSGQETQYF | TGCGCCAGCAGTCAGAGGACCGGACAGTCGGGCCAAGAGACCCAGTACTTC
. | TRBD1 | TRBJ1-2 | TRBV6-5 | CASIRGQGAGYGYTF | TGTGCCAGCATTCGGGGCCAGGGGGCCGGCTATGGCTACACCTTC
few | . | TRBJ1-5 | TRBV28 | CASSLRGGGNQPQHF | TGTGCCAGCAGTTTAAGGGGCGGGGGCAATCAGCCCCAGCATTTT
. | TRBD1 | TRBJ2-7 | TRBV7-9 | CASSGRTGPKRGEQYF | TGTGCCAGCAGCGGGAGGACAGGGCCGAAAAGGGGGGAGCAGTACTTC